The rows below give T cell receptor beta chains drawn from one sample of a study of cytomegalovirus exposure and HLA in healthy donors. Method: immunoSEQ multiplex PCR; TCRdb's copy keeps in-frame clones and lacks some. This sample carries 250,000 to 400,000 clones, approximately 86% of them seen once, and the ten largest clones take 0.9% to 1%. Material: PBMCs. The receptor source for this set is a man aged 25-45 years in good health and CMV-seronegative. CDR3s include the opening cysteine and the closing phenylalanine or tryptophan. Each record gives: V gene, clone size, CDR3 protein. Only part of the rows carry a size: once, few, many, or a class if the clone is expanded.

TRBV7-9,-,CASRPEWTGHGNTEAFF
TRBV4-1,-,CASSQGSPGAYEQYF
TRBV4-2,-,CASSRRTGGTGELFF
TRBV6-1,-,CASSDLLAGGQDTQYF
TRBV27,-,CASSLGLGGGNSPLHF
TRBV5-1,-,CASSAGGAYEQYF
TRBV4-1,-,CATRMTGQVGYTF
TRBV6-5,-,CASSYETSRDEQYF
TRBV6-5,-,CASRQPQGFYGYTF
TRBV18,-,CASSPDRAVKTQYF
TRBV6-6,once,CASSTGVVNTEAFF
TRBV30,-,CAWSVPPDRGDYGYTF
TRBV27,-,CASRLKQGLYNSPLHF
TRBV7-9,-,CASSLALGGAHEQYF
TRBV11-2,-,CASSLVPGQKNTEAFF
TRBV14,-,CASSQDRGGTEAFF
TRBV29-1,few,CSVITTGTTVGYGYTF
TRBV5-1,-,CASRPTGTGGTGELFF
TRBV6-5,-,CASSYIGELAYEQYF
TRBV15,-,CATSRGSSGKLFF
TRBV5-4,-,CASSWGGSYNEQFF
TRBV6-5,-,CASSVTGMVQPQHF
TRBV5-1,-,CASSSTSTEAFF
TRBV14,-,CASSLQGQGVRKLFF
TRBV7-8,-,CASALGKETQYF
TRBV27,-,CASSLRRGTNEKLFF
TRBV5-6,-,CASSLDSPTNTGELFF
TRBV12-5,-,CASGVDSSGANVLTF
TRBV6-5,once,CASSYSHSQNYGYTF
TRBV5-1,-,CASSLESSGGVNEQYF
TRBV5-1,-,CASSLGLGPTNTEAFF
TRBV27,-,CASSLWLAATDTQYF
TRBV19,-,CASSISGGINPYEQYF
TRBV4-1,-,CASSQAWKGRLGNTIYF
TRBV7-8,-,CASSLERGQPQHF
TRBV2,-,CASIMGRAGASSYEQYF
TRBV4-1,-,CASSQVRTGRIETQYF
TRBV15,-,CATSRGTGSETQYF
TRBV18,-,CASSPTGTGGINEQYF
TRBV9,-,CASSVAGSYNEQFF
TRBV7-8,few,CASSLAQGHSPLHF
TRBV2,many,CASSASEFAHSPLHF
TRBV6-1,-,CASRPLGQGNQPQHF
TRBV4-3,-,CASSQDVYVNEQFF
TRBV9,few,CASSVDRANSPLHF
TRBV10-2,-,CASREAGGNTDTQYF
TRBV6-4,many,CASSQEAEGTEAFF
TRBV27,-,CASSLSSVPATNEKLFF
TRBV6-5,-,CASSRLQSKETQYF
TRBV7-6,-,CASSLLSGEIDTQYF
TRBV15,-,CATTLAGGSTDTQYF
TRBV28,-,CASSLFPLWAPGELFF
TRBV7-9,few,CASSLFLQGEGQYF
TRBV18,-,CASSPDMNTEAFF